This T cell receptor beta chain was found in a study of CD4 T cells in relation to SARS-CoV-2 and coronaviruses. Study-wide context: ViraFEST: approximately nine-day antigen culture of PBMCs, then TCR beta CDR3 sequencing. Controls used an HIV-1 Nef peptide pool or no peptide.

CD4+ T cells from unexposed donors were obtained before the COVID-19 pandemic (2011-2018). CD4+ T cells were isolated from the cells after around 10 days of culture. Of note for this clone: The antigen remains undetermined.

The V gene lost 3 bases and the J gene lost 9 bases, with 6 bases spanning the gap. The V gene's germline CDR1 is DFQATT and CDR2 SNEGSKA (reference sequence). CDR3 length: 10 amino acids. Generated by immunoSEQ multiplex PCR, the TCRdb table keeps only in-frame clones and is missing some. In the table there are around 15,000 clones, roughly 80% of which are singletons. The sequence derives from a human donor in good health. The chain employs TRBV20-1 and TRBJ2-1; possible D gene TRBD2, 5 bases. Sequencing was done on a sample of CD4+ T cells from PBMCs, cultured in vitro. The CDR3 DNA follows: TGCAGTGCTAGTGGGAGTGAGCAGTTCTTC. Its protein is CSASGSEQFF.